Listed below are T cell receptor beta chains from one sample, sequenced in a study of CD8 T cells in ankylosing spondylitis. TCRdb called the 5' RACE reads again in MiXCR, with one record for every CDR3 protein. The sample has some 330,000 distinct CDR3 sequences; approximately 8% are singletons. Specimen: blood, either unsorted or a sorted T cell fraction (not recorded which). The receptor source for this set is a male donor with ankylosing spondylitis. CDR3s include the opening cysteine and the closing phenylalanine or tryptophan. Each record gives: D gene, J gene, clone size, V gene, CDR3 protein, CDR3 DNA. The D gene is left open where the match is weak. Part of the rows lack a size; the others show once, few, many or a class for expanded clones.

NA,TRBJ2-1,many,TRBV20-1,CSAQTREQFF,TGCAGTGCCCAAACCCGTGAGCAGTTCTTC
TRBD2,TRBJ2-1,NA,TRBV4-2,CASSQDGGGSYYNEQFF,TGTGCCAGCAGCCAAGATGGCGGGGGGAGCTATTACAATGAGCAGTTCTTC
NA,TRBJ1-4,few,TRBV18,CASSPRRGEGKLFF,TGTGCCAGCTCACCACGCCGGGGTGAAGGAAAACTGTTTTTT
TRBD2,TRBJ2-1,many,TRBV20-1,CSARAGGWYMNEQFF,TGCAGTGCTAGAGCGGGAGGCTGGTATATGAATGAGCAGTTCTTC
NA,TRBJ2-4,few,TRBV20-1,CSASSPGKNIQYF,TGCAGTGCTAGTAGTCCGGGTAAAAACATTCAGTACTTC
NA,TRBJ2-1,NA,TRBV7-3,CASSSVRGNYNEQFF,TGTGCCAGCAGCTCCGTTAGGGGAAACTACAATGAGCAGTTCTTC
NA,TRBJ1-4,NA,TRBV19,CASSMLTVATNEKLFF,TGTGCCAGTAGTATGCTAACGGTGGCAACTAATGAAAAACTGTTTTTT
NA,TRBJ1-5,NA,TRBV20-1,CSASAGENQPQHF,TGCAGTGCTAGCGCGGGTGAAAATCAGCCCCAGCATTTT
TRBD1,TRBJ2-1,few,TRBV15,CATSSGYAGGYEQFF,TGTGCCACCAGCAGCGGGTACGCAGGGGGTTATGAGCAGTTCTTC
NA,TRBJ2-3,few,TRBV20-1,CSARDQRVLPGTDTQYF,TGCAGTGCTAGAGACCAGCGGGTACTCCCGGGGACAGATACGCAGTATTTT
NA,TRBJ2-1,NA,TRBV5-1,CASSLDFGWGSYEQFF,TGCGCCAGCAGCTTGGACTTTGGATGGGGCTCATATGAGCAGTTCTTC
NA,TRBJ2-7,many,TRBV12-3/TRBV12-4,CASRSTEYEQYF,TGTGCCAGCAGGTCGACAGAATACGAGCAGTACTTC
TRBD2,TRBJ2-1,few,TRBV6-4,CASSDSSGREGEQFF,TGTGCCAGCAGTGACTCGAGCGGGAGGGAAGGTGAGCAGTTCTTC
NA,TRBJ2-3,few,TRBV28,CASTFGTYEGDTQYF,TGTGCCAGCACCTTCGGGACTTACGAGGGGGATACGCAGTATTTT
NA,TRBJ2-2,few,TRBV7-2,CASSSNRNGELFF,TGTGCCAGCAGCTCGAACCGGAACGGGGAGCTGTTTTTT
TRBD2,TRBJ2-7,NA,TRBV5-1,CASSGRSAGEYEQYF,TGCGCCAGCAGCGGCCGTTCGGCGGGAGAATACGAGCAGTACTTC
TRBD1,TRBJ1-1,NA,TRBV7-9,CASSPGTASGGAF,TGTGCCAGCAGCCCAGGGACAGCGTCCGGCGGGGCTTTT
NA,TRBJ2-7,few,TRBV5-1,CASSSSRDTSYEQYF,TGCGCCAGCAGCTCGTCCCGGGACACATCCTACGAGCAGTACTTC
TRBD2,TRBJ2-1,many,TRBV29-1,CSLTPAGGSGNEQFF,TGCAGCCTTACCCCAGCGGGAGGCTCAGGCAATGAGCAGTTCTTC
NA,TRBJ1-6,many,TRBV7-9,CASSLVMAGNSPLHF,TGTGCCAGCAGCTTAGTAATGGCAGGAAATTCACCCCTCCACTTT
NA,TRBJ2-5,few,TRBV9,CASSGRLETQYF,TGTGCCAGCAGTGGCAGGCTCGAGACCCAGTACTTC
TRBD2,TRBJ2-3,many,TRBV20-1,CGWGGLANTDTQYF,TGCGGCTGGGGGGGACTAGCGAACACAGATACGCAGTATTTT
TRBD1,TRBJ1-2,NA,TRBV9,CASSLGGTANYGYTF,TGTGCCAGCAGCTTAGGCGGGACAGCTAACTATGGCTACACCTTC
TRBD1,TRBJ1-1,NA,TRBV27,CASSNSPGQVNTEAFF,TGTGCCAGCAGCAACTCGCCGGGACAGGTGAACACTGAAGCTTTCTTT
NA,TRBJ2-7,NA,TRBV7-2,CASSLGVWGLSYEQYF,TGTGCCAGCAGCTTAGGGGTATGGGGCTTGTCCTACGAGCAGTACTTC
NA,TRBJ1-2,NA,TRBV10-3,CAISEALANYGYTF,TGTGCCATCAGTGAGGCCTTAGCTAACTATGGCTACACCTTC
TRBD1,TRBJ2-7,many,TRBV7-9,CASSNAGTGAYEQYF,TGTGCCAGCAGCAACGCCGGGACAGGGGCCTACGAGCAGTACTTC
NA,TRBJ2-5,many,TRBV29-1,CSVGKGSNQETQYF,TGCAGCGTTGGCAAGGGCAGTAACCAAGAGACCCAGTACTTC
TRBD2,TRBJ2-1,few,TRBV7-8,CASTRGLADSYNEQFF,TGTGCCAGCACTCGGGGACTAGCGGACTCCTACAATGAGCAGTTCTTC
NA,TRBJ2-3,many,TRBV5-6,CASSFGLPSDTQYF,TGTGCCAGCAGCTTCGGACTGCCGTCGGATACGCAGTATTTT
NA,TRBJ1-2,few,TRBV28,CASSYLHEGNARYYGYTF,TGTGCCAGCAGTTACCTACACGAAGGGAACGCGAGGTACTATGGCTACACCTTC
TRBD2,TRBJ2-2,few,TRBV2,CASRGLESGELFF,TGTGCCAGCAGAGGACTAGAGTCCGGGGAGCTGTTTTTT
TRBD1,TRBJ2-7,NA,TRBV10-3,CAISARQGASYEQYF,TGTGCCATCAGTGCCCGACAGGGGGCCTCCTACGAGCAGTACTTC
NA,TRBJ2-7,NA,TRBV28,CANREQYF,TGTGCGAATCGCGAGCAGTACTTC
NA,TRBJ2-1,few,TRBV5-1,CASSLWDSQQHEQFF,TGCGCCAGCAGCTTATGGGACTCTCAACAACATGAGCAGTTCTTC
NA,TRBJ1-5,NA,TRBV15,CATSRVRDQPQHF,TGTGCCACCAGCAGAGTCAGGGATCAGCCCCAGCATTTT
TRBD1,TRBJ1-4,NA,TRBV5-6,CASSGGQGVGEKLFF,TGTGCCAGCAGCGGCGGACAGGGTGTTGGTGAAAAACTGTTTTTT
NA,TRBJ2-6,NA,TRBV7-9,CASSSPGPGANVLTF,TGTGCCAGCAGCTCTCCAGGGCCTGGGGCCAACGTCCTGACTTTC
NA,TRBJ1-6,many,TRBV20-1,CSARQFGQTDNSPLHF,TGCAGTGCTAGACAATTCGGACAGACGGATAATTCACCCCTCCACTTT
NA,TRBJ1-2,few,TRBV29-1,CSVEGLRGFSYGYTF,TGCAGCGTTGAAGGGCTACGTGGTTTCAGCTATGGCTACACCTTC
TRBD2,TRBJ2-1,NA,TRBV7-2,CASSSRGDYGGNEQFF,TGTGCCAGCAGCTCACGGGGGGACTATGGCGGCAATGAGCAGTTCTTC
NA,TRBJ2-2,many,TRBV20-1,CSARDSRLAPGELFF,TGCAGTGCTAGAGATTCTCGGCTAGCTCCCGGGGAGCTGTTTTTT
NA,TRBJ2-1,NA,TRBV12-3/TRBV12-4,CASSWTRTYRGNEQFF,TGTGCCAGCAGTTGGACGAGGACATATCGGGGCAATGAGCAGTTCTTC
TRBD2,TRBJ2-3,few,TRBV5-1,CASSLNAGGMDTQYF,TGCGCCAGCAGCTTGAATGCGGGAGGGATGGATACGCAGTATTTT
NA,TRBJ2-1,NA,TRBV7-3,CASSMDGSSYNEQFF,TGTGCCAGCAGCATGGACGGGAGCTCCTACAATGAGCAGTTCTTC
TRBD1,TRBJ2-2,many,TRBV5-1,CASSLMGQGVTGELFF,TGCGCCAGCAGCTTGATGGGACAGGGTGTCACCGGGGAGCTGTTTTTT
TRBD2,TRBJ2-7,few,TRBV27,CASSFAGAPEQYF,TGTGCCAGCAGTTTCGCGGGAGCCCCCGAGCAGTACTTC
TRBD2,TRBJ2-1,few,TRBV11-2,CASSQDALAGGFHDEQFF,TGTGCCAGCAGCCAGGATGCACTAGCGGGAGGTTTCCACGATGAGCAGTTCTTC
NA,TRBJ2-6,many,TRBV12-3/TRBV12-4,CASSLSGGANVLTF,TGTGCCAGCAGTTTATCTGGAGGGGCCAACGTCCTGACTTTC